Sequencing of this T cell receptor (beta chain) was carried out in a study of T cells expressing NK-cell markers. Across the whole study: HCMV serostatus: seven of eight sequenced donors positive, one negative.

There are 15 residues in the CDR3. TCRdb re-called the 5' RACE reads and catalogs CDR3 proteins one per entry, DNA excluded. The sample totals 350,000 to 500,000 distinct CDR3 sequences. This TCR derives from a woman aged 18 to 75 in good health. The chain combines TRBV12-3 or TRBV12-4 with TRBJ1-1. The sample consisted of blood T cells: a sorted CD56 or NKG2C T cell subset, CD4+ or CD8+ T cells, or bulk PBMC T cells (not recorded which). The CDR3 spells CASSFLETLNTEAFF.